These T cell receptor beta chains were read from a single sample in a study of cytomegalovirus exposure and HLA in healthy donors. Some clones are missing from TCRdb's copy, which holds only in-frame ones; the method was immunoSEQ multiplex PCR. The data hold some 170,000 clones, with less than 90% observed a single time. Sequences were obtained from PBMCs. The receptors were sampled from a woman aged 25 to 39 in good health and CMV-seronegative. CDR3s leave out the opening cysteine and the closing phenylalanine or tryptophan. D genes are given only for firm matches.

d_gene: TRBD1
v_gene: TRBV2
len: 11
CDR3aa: ASSEGQGRGYT

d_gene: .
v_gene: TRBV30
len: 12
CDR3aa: AWSPGRTNYEQY

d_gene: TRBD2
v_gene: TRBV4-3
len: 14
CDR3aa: ASSQAGLAGVDEQF

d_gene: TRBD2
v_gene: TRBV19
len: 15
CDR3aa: ASSMSGSSGGLYEQY

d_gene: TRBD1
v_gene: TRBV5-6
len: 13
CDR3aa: ASSSQGARAETQY

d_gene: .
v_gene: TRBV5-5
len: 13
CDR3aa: ASSLLFQGPYEQY

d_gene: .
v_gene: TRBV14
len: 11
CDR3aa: ASSLTRTNEQY

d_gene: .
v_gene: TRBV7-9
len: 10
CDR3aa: ASSLEKGKKY

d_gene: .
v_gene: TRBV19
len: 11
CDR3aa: ASTPNQADEQF

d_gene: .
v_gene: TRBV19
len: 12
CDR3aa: ASSTGPGQSGYT

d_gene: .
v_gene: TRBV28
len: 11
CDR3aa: ASSFGQLQPQH

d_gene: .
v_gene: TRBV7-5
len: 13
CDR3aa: ARSLVAGARDEQY

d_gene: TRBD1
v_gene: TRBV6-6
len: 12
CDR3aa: ASVGQHHNQPQH

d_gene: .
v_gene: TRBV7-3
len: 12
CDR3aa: ASSLTGRLNEQF

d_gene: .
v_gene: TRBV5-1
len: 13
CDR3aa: ASSMTGREQETQY

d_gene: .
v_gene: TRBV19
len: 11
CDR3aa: ASSLGWGDTQY

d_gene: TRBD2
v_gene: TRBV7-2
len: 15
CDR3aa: ASSYPGTSGRNDEQY

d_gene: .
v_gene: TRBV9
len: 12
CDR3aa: ASSETAGRETQY

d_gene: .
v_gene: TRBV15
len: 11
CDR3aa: ATRKEGANVLT

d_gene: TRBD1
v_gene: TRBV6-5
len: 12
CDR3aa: ASRRTGKDQPQH

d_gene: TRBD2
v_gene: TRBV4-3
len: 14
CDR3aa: ASSSRGLAGVREQY

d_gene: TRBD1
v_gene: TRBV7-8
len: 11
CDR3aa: ASSSGTGEGAF

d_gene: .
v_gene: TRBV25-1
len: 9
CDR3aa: ARGRNTEAF

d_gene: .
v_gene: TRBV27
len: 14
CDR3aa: ASSLSPSANTGELF

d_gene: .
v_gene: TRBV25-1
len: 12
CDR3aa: ASSELGVSYEQY

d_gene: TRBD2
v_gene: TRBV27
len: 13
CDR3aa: ASRTSGGYADTQY

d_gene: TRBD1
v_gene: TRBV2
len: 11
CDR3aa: ASTGTGNYEQY

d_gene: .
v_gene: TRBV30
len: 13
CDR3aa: AWSDELLGTTEAF

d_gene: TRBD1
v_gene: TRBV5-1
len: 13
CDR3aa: ASSLGTGANTEAF

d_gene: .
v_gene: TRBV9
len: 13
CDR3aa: ASSVGREPYYGYT

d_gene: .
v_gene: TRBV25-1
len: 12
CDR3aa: ASSEPGAKNIQY

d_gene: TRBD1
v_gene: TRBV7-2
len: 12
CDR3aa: ASSLVGTGSEQY

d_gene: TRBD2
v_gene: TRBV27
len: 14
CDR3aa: ASTPAGLAGGSEQY

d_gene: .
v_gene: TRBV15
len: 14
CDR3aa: ATSRDFLEKGYTQY

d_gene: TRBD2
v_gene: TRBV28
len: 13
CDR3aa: ASSVAGGFHNEQF

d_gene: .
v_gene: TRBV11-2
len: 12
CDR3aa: ASSLVGYNSPLH

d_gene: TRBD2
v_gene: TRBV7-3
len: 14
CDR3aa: ASSFNAGANTGELF

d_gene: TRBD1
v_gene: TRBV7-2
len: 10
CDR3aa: ASSHDRGEQY

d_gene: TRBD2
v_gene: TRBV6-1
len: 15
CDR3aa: ASSEGLAGGPTDTQY

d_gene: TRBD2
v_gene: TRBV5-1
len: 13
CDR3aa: ASSLGPGRASEQY

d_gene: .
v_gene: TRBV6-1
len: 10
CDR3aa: ASNPLPYGYT